The T cell receptor (beta chain) described here comes from a study of long-term antiretroviral therapy in people with HIV. Study-wide results and limits: Blood sampling spanned 2004 to 2017, possibly under older ART regimens. For ART adherence, viral resistance and therapy changes, no data were available. Subsequent to ART, diversity was augmented yet persisted below that of transplant donor controls.

Comment on this clone: Its antigen is unidentified.

Samples were assayed with immunoSEQ v3.0 at survey level. This table comes from immunoSEQ multiplex PCR, and its TCRdb copy is limited to in-frame clones, with some not included. The sample includes fewer than 30,000 clones, 60% to 85% of them seen just once. Each sample contained roughly 0.85-10 million cryopreserved PBMC, thawed before DNA extraction. Germline CDR1 is MDHEN and CDR2 is SYDVKM. There are 14 residues in the CDR3. The V segment lost 4 bases and the J segment 8 bases; nucleotides outside the gene matches: 10. Sequences were derived from unsorted PBMCs, sampled 2.1 years after starting antiretroviral therapy. The chain is built from TRBV28 and TRBJ1-2, with 7 nucleotides matching TRBD1. The TCR sequence derives from a man aged 25 to 40 with HIV. CDR3 DNA: TGTGCCAGCAGTTCAACCTACAGGGGAAGAGGCTACACCTTC. Translated, it gives CASSSTYRGRGYTF.